This paragraph covers one TCR beta chain sequence. This clone is considered medium-sized (0.01 to 0.1%). Its antigen remains unidentified. No per-base quality is available; no much larger clone lies one base away. This sample is drawn from a study of T cell responses to AZD1222 COVID-19 vaccine (dated by TCRdb to the early 2020s). Study-wide context: Because spike-specific TCR depth and breadth did not differ between the two schedules, AZD1222 recipients who got a second dose at roughly 4 weeks were pooled with those who got a second dose at roughly 12 weeks. A total of 230 to 250 trial participants underwent TCR sequencing, of whom approximately 200 had received two doses of AZD1222 and about 26 had received two doses of the MenACWY control vaccine. Trial participants were enrolled by age into subgroups of 18-55, 56-69 and 70-plus years, and around 140, 26 and 57 TCR-sequenced participants, respectively, were included in these subgroups.

From the germline V gene, CDR1 is SGDLS and CDR2 is YYNGEE. Ends trimmed: V by 7 bases, J by 9 bases; bases unmatched to a gene: 16. The CDR3 contains 15 residues, cysteine and phenylalanine counted. This entry keeps only the CDR3 DNA: 45 bases, framed from base 1. General conclusions and limits of the study: Because no samples from the day 14 peak response were available, repertoires could be characterized only after the peak T cell response. The vaccine-associated CD4 TCRs covered the entire spike protein, and the dominant responses fell in regions 160-218 and 743-854. Conclusions about previously exposed vaccinees were limited because only six AZD1222 recipients were SARS-CoV-2 seropositive at baseline. After two AZD1222 doses, spike-specific TCR breadth and depth were significantly higher than at day 0 and than in MenACWY recipients. The 56-69-year group was small, and its depth increase did not reach significance, likely because of low power. Epitopes outside the regions mutated in the B.1.351 and B.1.1.7 variants were reportedly recognized by nearly half of the unique spike-specific TCRs. Participants were mostly white British and included more females than males, and it was suggested by the authors that clonal diversity may have been underestimated.

The CDR3 regions of human TCRbeta chains were analyzed by immunosequencing. Per the authors' processing: TCRs in the repertoires were matched against a reference library of SARS-CoV-2-specific TCRs that had been generated with the MIRA antigen-specificity platform. Breadth was defined as the fraction of unique TCRs that were SARS-CoV-2-associated. Depth was defined as the fraction of total T cells that were SARS-CoV-2-associated. Each spike-specific TCR was assigned to its reactive spike region and to a CD4 or CD8 class using the MIRA data. Log10-transformed breadth and depth values were compared by one-way ANOVA with Sidak's multiple comparisons tests. This is the immuneACCESS table as TCRdb keeps it, with only in-frame sequences that have V and J called. A part of the clones is gone; compared with another copy, unresolved V genes explain less than half, and the rest is unexplained. That table furnishes V, J and clone size, whereas the DNA furnished D and trimming. The sample contains around 81,000 clones, roughly 85% of them found a single time. The ten largest clones represent about 3% of the sample.

The time point label on this specimen signifies: baseline before first vaccination. Vaccinee samples were obtained from the UK trials COV001 and COV002, which included a single-blind randomized controlled phase 2/3 trial of AZD1222 (ChAdOx1 nCoV-19) in healthy adults. For TCRbeta chain sequencing, PBMC samples from trial participants were taken at day 0 and at day 28 after the second dose. Here the chain combines TRBV9 and TRBJ2-1; TRBD2 agrees with 7 junctional bases. The origin of this receptor is an adult in good health. Source: peripheral blood, taken on day 0 of AZD1222 vaccination. The DNA sequence reads TGTGCCAGCCACGGAGCGGGACGGTCTGGGGTTGAGCAGTTCTTC. Translated, it gives CASHGAGRSGVEQFF.